What follows describes a single T cell receptor beta chain. No antigen is known for it. TCRdb passed the reads through MiXCR, listing each CDR3 protein once. The table records tens of thousands of distinct CDR3 sequences, around 49% of them present only once. This sample is drawn from a study of T cell repertoires in cytomegalovirus infection. Overall study context: CMV epitopes, recently identified HLA-C-restricted and well-studied HLA-B-restricted, were used. Indicated by public TCR beta signatures were CMV infection and matching HLA type.

Study outcomes and limitations: Within the response measured ex vivo, HLA-C-restricted CMV-specific TCR beta clonotypes were dominant. The cumulative frequency of public TCR beta families distinguished individuals who carried CMV together with the relevant HLA.

The sample in question was CD8+ T cells from cultured PBMCs, obtained from culture after CMV antigen stimulation. This TCR came from a human donor in good health (CMV status not recorded). Some clones in this sample may be carry-over from other donors' samples.

Here the CDR3 DNA reads TGTGCCATAAGGCCGGGTTCTCCACCCCCCTACAATGAGCAGTTCTTC. Translated, it gives CAIRPGSPPPYNEQFF. The chain carries TRBV28 and TRBJ2-1; no definite D call. CDR1 and CDR2 from the germline V gene are MDHEN and SYDVKM. The length of the CDR3 is 16 residues. V lost 10 bases and J lost 2, with 21 bases in between.